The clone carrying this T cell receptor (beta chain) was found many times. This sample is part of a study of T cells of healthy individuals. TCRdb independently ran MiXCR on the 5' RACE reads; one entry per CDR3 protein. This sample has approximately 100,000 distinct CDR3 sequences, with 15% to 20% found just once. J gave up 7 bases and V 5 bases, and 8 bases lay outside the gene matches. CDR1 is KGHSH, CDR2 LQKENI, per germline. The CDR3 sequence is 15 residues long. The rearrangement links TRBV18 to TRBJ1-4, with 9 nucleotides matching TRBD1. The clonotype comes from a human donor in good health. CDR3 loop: CASSSTRDRVEKLFF. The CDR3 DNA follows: TGTGCCAGCTCAAGCACCAGGGACAGGGTTGAAAAACTGTTTTTT.